Listed here are 9 T cell receptor beta chains from one sample, sequenced in a study of CD8 T cell repertoires and HIV-1 epitope variants. Using immunoSEQ multiplex PCR, the repertoire was profiled, and TCRdb retains in-frame clones only, with some absent. Of about 2,600 clones listed, approximately 70% are singletons. Their recognized antigens are unknown. Sequenced material: cultured CD8+ T cells derived from PBMCs. Source of these receptors: a male donor with HIV.

The rearrangement joins TRBV5-3 to TRBJ1-4; D is unresolved. TRBV5-3 falls under the ORF class, with uncertain function. V lost 6 bases to trimming and J lost 2 bases, with 5 bases between them. This CDR3 has 12 residues. CDR3 nucleotide sequence: TGTGCCAGAAAGACTACTAATGAAAAACTGTTTTTT. This codes for CARKTTNEKLFF.

The chain carries TRBV6-5 and TRBJ2-3; 8 positions match TRBD1. The J segment lost 3 bases and the V segment lost 5 bases, leaving 4 bases of the junction unmatched. Germline V lookup: CDR1 MNHEY, CDR2 SVGAGI. CDR3 size: 14 residues. Written as DNA, the CDR3 is TGTGCCAGCAGTGGGACAGGCAGGACAGATACGCAGTATTTT. Translating gives CASSGTGRTDTQYF.

This rearrangement joins TRBV5-4 to TRBJ2-6; D unclear. This CDR3 has 16 amino acids. The germline gives CDR1 SGHNT, CDR2 YYREEE (reference sequence). The V and J ends lost 7 bases and 5 bases respectively, with 19 bases between them. CDR3 coding DNA: TGTGCCAGCCAAAGAACCAGACAAAGTCGGGCCAACGTCCTGACTTTC. Protein product: CASQRTRQSRANVLTF.

The chain uses TRBV6-5 and TRBJ2-1; 8 bases are shared with TRBD2. CDR1 and CDR2 from the germline V gene are MNHEY and SVGAGI. CDR3 length equals 15 residues. The ends lost 1 base at V and 5 bases at J; junction bases unmatched: 4. The CDR3: CASSYLAGGDNEQFF. The CDR3 DNA sequence: TGTGCCAGCAGTTACTTGGCGGGGGGAGACAATGAGCAGTTCTTC.

CDR3 residues: CASSLAWDGETQYF. CDR3 in DNA: TGTGCCAGCAGTTTAGCGTGGGACGGGGAGACCCAGTACTTC. The chain is built from TRBV28 and TRBJ2-5, with D perhaps being TRBD1 or TRBD2 (5 bases each). Germline assignment: CDR1 MDHEN and CDR2 SYDVKM. Trimming took 2 bases from V and 5 from J, leaving 12 bases between them. This CDR3 has 14 amino acids.

This clone was seen once. The rearrangement joins TRBV5-1 to TRBJ2-3, with D hard to call. Between the trimmed V and J ends, which lost 1 base and 2 bases, there was a span of 11 bases. The V gene's germline CDR1 is SGHRS and CDR2 YFSETQ. This CDR3 is 15 amino acids long. CDR3: CASSLRGAITDTQYF. In nucleotides, the CDR3 is TGCGCCAGCAGCTTGAGAGGAGCTATCACAGATACGCAGTATTTT.

The chain is built from TRBV6-1 and TRBJ2-7, with a tentative D call TRBD2 (6 bases). The V gene lost 4 bases and the J gene lost 7 bases, with 17 bases spanning the gap. From germline, CDR1 is MNHNS and CDR2 SASEGT. This CDR3 contains 14 residues. The CDR3 region is CASSGGGGYPEQYF. The DNA for the CDR3 is TGTGCCAGCAGTGGCGGTGGAGGGTATCCGGAGCAGTACTTC.

This chain uses TRBV6-1 with TRBJ2-3; 14 bases fit TRBD2. The CDR3 runs to 15 residues. Germline lookup yields CDR1 MNHNS and CDR2 SASEGT. V lost 4 bases, J lost 4 bases, and 1 base stayed unmatched. The CDR3 nucleotides are TGTGCCAGCAGTGGGACTAGCGGGAGGCCAGATACGCAGTATTTT. Protein sequence: CASSGTSGRPDTQYF.

This chain uses TRBV5-6 with TRBJ2-1, with D hard to call. Germline CDR1 reads SGHDT; CDR2 reads YYEEEE. The CDR3 loop spans 12 amino acids. Deletions cut 0 bases from V and 5 bases from J, with 3 bases between. In DNA form, the CDR3 reads TGTGCCAGCAGCTTGGACGACAATGAGCAGTTCTTC. This codes for CASSLDDNEQFF.